Shown below are 31 T cell receptor beta chains from a single sample sequenced in a study of vaccination effects on CD4 cells after COVID-19. CD4+ T cell isolation took place after approximately 11 days of culture. Profiled with immunoSEQ multiplex PCR; TCRdb holds only in-frame clones, not every one. The profile shows some 31,000 clones, approximately 63% of them singletons. Antigens of these TCRs are unknown. This specimen consisted of CD4+ T cells from PBMCs cultured without peptide, obtained before COVID-19 vaccination. These receptor sequences come from a human donor who received a COVID-19 vaccine.

J is TRBJ2-1 and V is TRBV18; D might be TRBD2 (7 bases). The CDR3 is made up of 15 amino acids. Germline assignment: CDR1 KGHSH and CDR2 LQKENI. V lost 2 bases to trimming and J lost 4 bases, with 12 bases between them. The CDR3 DNA reads as TGTGCCAGCTCACCAGAGGGGGGGCCGTACAATGAGCAGTTCTTC. Translating it yields CASSPEGGPYNEQFF.

The chain combines TRBV18 with TRBJ2-3; 8 bases are shared with TRBD2. This CDR3 has 16 residues. J gave up 3 bases and V 5 bases, and 10 bases lay outside the gene matches. Germline CDR1 is KGHSH and CDR2 is LQKENI. For the CDR3, the DNA is TGTGCCAGCTCAGAAAAGCGGGAGCTTAGTACAGATACGCAGTATTTT. Amino acids: CASSEKRELSTDTQYF. The entire variable domain, with the rest obtained from reference TRBV18 and TRBJ2-3, is as follows: NAGVMQNPRHLVRRRGQEARLRCSPMKGHSHVYWYRQLPEEGLKFMVYLQKENIIDESGMPKERFSAEFPKEGPSILRIQQVVRGDSAAYFCASSEKRELSTDTQYFGPGTRLTVL.

In its sample, this clone was seen once. The chain recombines TRBV3-1 (or the pseudogene TRBV3-2) with TRBJ1-2; TRBD1 matches 7 bases. V lost 0 bases to trimming and J lost 8 bases; unmatched junction nucleotides: 3. The length of the CDR3 is 13 residues. Germline values: CDR1 LGHDT, CDR2 YNNKEL (reference sequence). The CDR3 protein is CASSQEPGGGYTF. For the CDR3, the DNA is TGTGCCAGCAGCCAAGAGCCAGGGGGAGGCTACACCTTC.

The chain couples TRBV7-8 to TRBJ2-7; 8 bases fit TRBD2. The germline V gene has CDR1 SGHVS and CDR2 FQNEAQ. The CDR3 is 18 amino acids. Trimming took 4 bases from V and 2 from J; bases not matched to a gene: 16. The CDR3 DNA follows: TGTGCCAGCAGCTCGGGATTGGGTATAGCGGGAATGGCCTACGAGCAGTACTTC. Translation: CASSSGLGIAGMAYEQYF.

This clone was detected only once. This sequence joins TRBV7-9 and TRBJ2-5; D not certain. CDR3 size: 14 residues. Germline V gives CDR1 SEHNR, CDR2 FQNEAQ (reference sequence). V lost 3 bases to trimming and J lost 3 bases, with 11 bases between them. The CDR3 DNA is TGTGCCAGCAGCTTTTTTCCTACCGAAGAGACCCAGTACTTC. This encodes CASSFFPTEETQYF.

A single count supports this clone. The chain recombines TRBV10-3 with TRBJ1-2; D not certain. Deletions cut 5 bases from V and 5 bases from J, with 15 bases between. The CDR3 runs 14 residues. Germline V lookup: CDR1 ENHRY, CDR2 SYGVKD. In DNA form, the CDR3 reads TGTGCCATCAGTCCTGACGGTACCTTATATGGCTACACCTTC. Its protein is CAISPDGTLYGYTF.

This clone was seen only a few times. This sample also contains other DNA sequences that code for the same CDR3. The chain recombines TRBV9 with TRBJ1-5; D perhaps matches TRBD1 (5 bases). Germline V gene data show CDR1 as SGDLS and CDR2 as YYNGEE. This CDR3 has 14 amino acids. The V and J ends lost 2 bases and 4 bases respectively, with 10 bases between them. The CDR3 coding sequence is TGTGCCAGCAGCGTCGGGACGGTAAATCAGCCCCAGCATTTT. This gives the protein CASSVGTVNQPQHF.

This chain uses TRBV19 with TRBJ1-4; maybe TRBD1 (6 bases). V was pared by 0 bases and J by 4 bases, with 9 bases between. The CDR3 extends over 15 amino acids. CDR1 LNHDA and CDR2 SQIVND come from the germline V gene (reference sequence). The CDR3 DNA sequence: TGTGCCAGTAGTATAGAGGGGGCTGGTAATGAAAAACTGTTTTTT. As protein: CASSIEGAGNEKLFF.

This chain uses TRBV12-3 or TRBV12-4 with TRBJ1-2; the D is unclear. Between the trimmed V and J ends, which lost 3 bases and 7 bases, there was a span of 6 bases. The CDR3 consists of 11 residues. The CDR3 bases are TGTGCCAGCAGTTTGGGCGGTGGCTACACCTTC. Translated, it gives CASSLGGGYTF.

The chain couples TRBV14 to TRBJ2-7; D is ambiguous. This CDR3 comprises 14 residues. V was trimmed by 0 bases and J by 2 bases, leaving 8 bases between them. Germline V gene data show CDR1 as SGHDN and CDR2 as FVKESK. CDR3 residues: CASSQDLVTYEQYF. The CDR3 bases are TGTGCCAGCAGCCAAGACCTAGTAACCTACGAGCAGTACTTC.

V is TRBV13 and J is TRBJ2-1, with 8 bases lining up with TRBD1. Germline V gene data show CDR1 as PRHDT and CDR2 as FYEKMQ (reference sequence). This CDR3 region has 16 residues. With 5 bases clipped from V and 2 bases from J, the junction kept 8 bases outside the gene matches. This chain's CDR3 is CASSAIGQGAYNEQFF. The CDR3 DNA sequence: TGTGCCAGCAGCGCAATTGGACAGGGTGCCTACAATGAGCAGTTCTTC.

This chain uses TRBV5-1 with TRBJ1-6, with D maybe TRBD1 (5 bases). Between the trimmed V and J ends, which lost 4 bases and 9 bases, there was a span of 17 bases. The CDR3 covers 15 residues. Germline loops: CDR1 SGHRS, CDR2 YFSETQ. The CDR3 reads CASSLDTGRTSPLHF. In nucleotides, the CDR3 is TGCGCCAGCAGCCTGGATACAGGTCGGACTTCACCCCTCCACTTT.

The sample holds a few counts of this clone. J is TRBJ1-4 and V is TRBV5-1, with 7 nucleotides matching TRBD1. Losses at the gene ends were 4 bases for V and 0 bases for J; bases not matched to a gene: 6. CDR1 and CDR2 from the germline V gene are SGHRS and YFSETQ. The CDR3 consists of 16 residues. The CDR3 sequence is CASSPLQGATNEKLFF. CDR3 coding DNA: TGCGCCAGCAGCCCGCTCCAGGGGGCAACTAATGAAAAACTGTTTTTT. Supplemented by reference TRBV5-1 and TRBJ1-4, the full variable domain reads KAGVTQTPRYLIKTRGQQVTLSCSPISGHRSVSWYQQTPGQGLQFLFEYFSETQRNKGNFPGRFSGRQFSNSRSEMNVSTLELGDSALYLCASSPLQGATNEKLFFGSGTQLSVL.

This clone has just a few counts. The chain combines TRBV4-1 with TRBJ2-7; a possible D gene is TRBD1 (5 bases). Germline V gene data show CDR1 as MGHRA and CDR2 as YSYEKL. V was trimmed by 1 base and J by 3 bases, leaving 10 bases between them. The CDR3 contains 14 residues. The CDR3 loop is CASSQVPRGYEQYF. The CDR3, as DNA: TGCGCCAGCAGCCAAGTACCTAGGGGCTACGAGCAGTACTTC.

This chain uses TRBV5-1 with TRBJ2-4, with no clear D. The germline gives CDR1 SGHRS, CDR2 YFSETQ. CDR3 length: 14 amino acids. Trimming pared 1 base from V and 6 bases from J, leaving 11 bases between. For the CDR3, the DNA is TGCGCCAGCAGCTTGACGGCAGGACCAAACATTCAGTACTTC. This gives the protein CASSLTAGPNIQYF.

The gene calls are TRBV5-1 and TRBJ1-2, with 10 bases fitting TRBD1. Germline V lookup: CDR1 SGHRS, CDR2 YFSETQ. The CDR3 runs to 14 residues. Trimming at V came to 3 bases and at J to 5 bases, leaving 4 bases not matched to a gene. CDR3 sequence reads: CASSSGTGVYGYTF. CDR3 DNA sequence: TGCGCCAGCAGCTCGGGGACAGGGGTTTATGGCTACACCTTC.

The gene calls are TRBV21-1 and TRBJ2-7; no check of the table's D call, TRBD1, against the DNA was made. TRBV21-1 is described as a pseudogene. The length of the CDR3 is 15 residues. CDR3 loop: CASSKEGQGPYEQYF. The CDR3 region has the DNA TGTGCCAGCAGCAAAGAGGGACAGGGGCCATACGAGCAGTACTTC.

This clone was recorded a few times. The chain employs TRBV12-5 and TRBJ1-1; D may be TRBD1 (6 bases). CDR1 LGHNT and CDR2 FRNRAP come from the germline V gene. V dropped 7 bases and J dropped 1 base, with 10 bases sitting between them. CDR3 length: 13 amino acids. CDR3 sequence (DNA): TGTGCTAGTGATCGGGACACGAACACTGAAGCTTTCTTT. It codes for CASDRDTNTEAFF.

The V and J genes are TRBV2 and TRBJ2-4; possibly TRBD1 for D (5 bases). Trimming shortened V by 8 bases and J by 1 base, and 9 bases separated the two germline ends. The CDR3 is 13 amino acids. Germline CDR1 is SNHLY and CDR2 is FYNNEI. CDR3: CASQGGAKNIQYF. CDR3 nucleotide sequence: TGTGCCAGCCAGGGTGGGGCCAAAAACATTCAGTACTTC.

The chain is built from TRBV21-1 and TRBJ2-5; TRBD2 reflects the table's D call only, with no check against the DNA. TRBV21-1 is a listed pseudogene. The CDR3 has 17 residues. The CDR3 here is CASSNKQVLAEKETQYF. The CDR3 DNA follows: TGTGCCAGCAGCAACAAGCAGGTACTAGCGGAAAAAGAGACCCAGTACTTC.

V is TRBV3-1 (or the pseudogene TRBV3-2) and J is TRBJ2-2; no definite D call. Germline values: CDR1 LGHDT, CDR2 YNNKEL (reference sequence). This CDR3 spans 14 amino acids. The ends were cut back, 3 bases at V and 3 bases at J, with 8 bases in the middle. CDR3 in DNA: TGTGCCAGCAGCCAGCCGACTCACACCGGGGAGCTGTTTTTT. Its protein is CASSQPTHTGELFF.

The V and J genes are TRBV11-3 and TRBJ2-1; maybe TRBD2 (6 bases). The CDR3 covers 14 residues. V was trimmed by 5 bases and J by 9 bases, leaving 17 bases between them. Germline-derived CDR1 and CDR2 are SGHNT and YENEEA. The CDR3 loop is CASSPMEGGGEQFF. As DNA, the CDR3 is TGTGCCAGCAGCCCCATGGAGGGAGGAGGTGAGCAGTTCTTC.

The rearrangement joins TRBV20-1 to TRBJ1-5; 7 nucleotides align to TRBD1. The germline gives CDR1 DFQATT, CDR2 SNEGSKA (reference sequence). CDR3 length equals 19 residues. V shed 3 bases, J shed 4 bases, and the junction held 21 bases outside the gene matches. The CDR3 bases are TGCAGTGCTAGTATACGGAGGGATTACCAGGGACAGCCGAATCAGCCCCAGCATTTT. As protein: CSASIRRDYQGQPNQPQHF.

J is TRBJ2-1 and V is TRBV10-1, with 11 bases identical to TRBD1. The CDR3 consists of 17 residues. CDR1 is WNHNN and CDR2 is SYGVQD in the germline V gene (reference sequence). V gave up 5 bases and J gave up 9 bases; unmatched junction bases: 15. CDR3 loop: CASSPDRTGGGISEQFF. The CDR3 DNA sequence: TGCGCCAGCAGTCCGGACAGGACAGGGGGCGGGATAAGTGAGCAGTTCTTC.

This sequence joins TRBV21-1 and TRBJ1-1; TRBD1, the table's D call, lacks a check against the DNA. TRBV21-1 represents a pseudogene. The CDR3 extends over 17 amino acids. The CDR3 spells CASSMFRDRGVWTEAFF. The DNA of the CDR3 is TGTGCCAGCAGCATGTTCCGAGACAGGGGAGTATGGACTGAAGCTTTCTTT.

V is TRBV11-1 and J is TRBJ2-5; 9 bases are shared with TRBD2. After removal of 2 bases from V and 4 bases from J, the junction contained 2 bases not matched to a gene. Germline CDR1 reads SGHAT; CDR2 reads FQDESV (reference sequence). The CDR3 runs to 14 residues. In nucleotides, the CDR3 is TGTGCCAGCAGCTTAATGCGGGGGGGAGAGACCCAGTACTTC. This gives the protein CASSLMRGGETQYF.

The V gene is TRBV5-1, the J gene TRBJ2-5; D gene uncertain. The CDR3 runs to 14 residues. Germline values: CDR1 SGHRS, CDR2 YFSETQ. Trimming pared 0 bases from V and 2 bases from J, leaving 8 bases between. CDR3 amino acids: CASSLVGSQETQYF. CDR3 DNA sequence: TGCGCCAGCAGCTTGGTTGGCTCTCAAGAGACCCAGTACTTC.

Remarks on this clone: One end of the junction is discordant with germline, which a read error may explain. The chain employs TRBV6-1 and TRBJ1-4, with D possibly matching TRBD1 (5 bases). This CDR3 contains 14 residues. Germline V CDR1 and CDR2: MNHNS, SASEGT. The CDR3 DNA sequence: TGTGCCAGCAGTGAAGAGGCGGGGGTTAGGAGGGAACTTTTT. Protein product: CASSEEAGVRRELF.

This chain links TRBV7-8 with TRBJ1-6; no reliable D call. The V gene's germline CDR1 is SGHVS and CDR2 FQNEAQ. Between the trimmed V and J ends, which lost 3 bases and 4 bases, there was a span of 13 bases. The CDR3 consists of 16 residues. CDR3 residues: CASSFSTSGYNSPLHF. The CDR3, as DNA: TGTGCCAGCAGCTTCAGCACATCGGGTTATAATTCACCCCTCCACTTT.

This sequence joins TRBV11-1 and TRBJ1-1; TRBD1 agrees at 8 bases. The CDR3 extends over 13 amino acids. V lost 6 bases and J lost 4; bases outside the gene matches: 4. Germline V gene sequence: CDR1 SGHAT, CDR2 FQDESV (reference sequence). CDR3 nucleotide sequence: TGTGCCAGCAGGGGTACAGGGGGCACTGAAGCTTTCTTT. This sequence encodes CASRGTGGTEAFF.

There are a few counts of this clone. This chain joins TRBV6-5 and TRBJ2-7, with 11 bases identical to TRBD2. The V gene's germline CDR1 is MNHEY and CDR2 SVGAGI. Trimming at V came to 6 bases and at J to 1 base, leaving 5 bases not matched to a gene. The CDR3 totals 15 residues. The CDR3 protein is CASSRTSGGSYEQYF. The CDR3 nucleotides are TGTGCCAGCAGCCGCACTAGCGGGGGATCCTACGAGCAGTACTTC.